Described below is a single T cell receptor beta chain sequence and its context. What it binds is not known. This sample stems from a study of graft-versus-host responses after intestinal transplantation. This table comes from immunoSEQ multiplex PCR, and its TCRdb copy is limited to in-frame clones, with some not included. The data hold about 100,000 clones, with about 90% observed a single time. Germline CDR1 MNHNS, CDR2 SASEGT. This CDR3 comprises 15 residues. The V gene lost 7 bases and the J gene lost 3 bases, with 17 bases spanning the gap. This chain joins TRBV6-1 and TRBJ2-3; D possibly corresponds to TRBD1 (6 bases). The sequence was collected from a human donor who was the organ donor for an intestinal transplant. The input for sequencing was unstimulated CD4+ T cells sorted from spleen or lymph node cells, taken before transplant. The CDR3 region is CASNTARGQTDTQYF. The CDR3 DNA reads TGTGCCAGCAATACCGCCAGGGGTCAGACAGATACGCAGTATTTT.